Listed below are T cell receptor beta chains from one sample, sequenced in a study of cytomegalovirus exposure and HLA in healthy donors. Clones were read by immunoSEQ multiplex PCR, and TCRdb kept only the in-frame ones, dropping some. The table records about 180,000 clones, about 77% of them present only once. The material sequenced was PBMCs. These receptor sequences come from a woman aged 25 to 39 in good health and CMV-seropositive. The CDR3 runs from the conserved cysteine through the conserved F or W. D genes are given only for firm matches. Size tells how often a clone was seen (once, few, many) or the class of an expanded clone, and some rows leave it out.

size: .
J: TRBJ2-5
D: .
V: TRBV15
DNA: TGTGCCACCAGCGGCGGAGAGACCCAGTACTTC
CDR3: CATSGGETQYF

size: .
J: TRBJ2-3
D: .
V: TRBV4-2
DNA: TGTGCCAGCAGCCAGGTAGCTAATTCGGTTACAGATACGCAGTATTTT
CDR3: CASSQVANSVTDTQYF

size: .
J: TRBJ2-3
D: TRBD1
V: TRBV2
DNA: TGTGCCAGCATGGGACAGGGCTCAGATACGCAGTATTTT
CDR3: CASMGQGSDTQYF

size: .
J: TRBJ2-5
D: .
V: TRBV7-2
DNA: TGTGCCAGCAGCTTAAACAGGGGGGGGCAGACCCAGTACTTC
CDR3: CASSLNRGGQTQYF

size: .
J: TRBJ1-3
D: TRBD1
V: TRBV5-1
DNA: TGCGCCAGCCGGACAGGGGTTGGAAACACCATATATTTT
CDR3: CASRTGVGNTIYF

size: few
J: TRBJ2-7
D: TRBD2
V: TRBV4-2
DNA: TGTGCCAGCAGTGGCCTAGCGGGGGGGCCCAACGAGCAGTACTTC
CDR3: CASSGLAGGPNEQYF

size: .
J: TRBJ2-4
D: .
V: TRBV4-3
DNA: TGCGCCAGCAGCCAAGATTTGGGACTAGCCAAAAACATTCAGTACTTC
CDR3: CASSQDLGLAKNIQYF

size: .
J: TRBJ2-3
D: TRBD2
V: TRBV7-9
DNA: TGTTCCAGCAGCTTACGCGGGGGGGCCGCAGATACGCAGTATTTT
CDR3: CSSSLRGGAADTQYF

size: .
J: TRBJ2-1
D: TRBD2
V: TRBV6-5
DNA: TGTGCCAGCAGGGTAGCGGGGGGGCCGAATGAGCAGTTCTTC
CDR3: CASRVAGGPNEQFF

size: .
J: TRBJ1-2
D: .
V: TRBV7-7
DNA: TGTGCCAGCAGCCCGGGGGGTAGCGGTTACACCTTC
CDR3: CASSPGGSGYTF

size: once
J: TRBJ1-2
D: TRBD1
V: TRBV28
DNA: TGTGCCAGCGTGCCACCGGGACAGCGGTTCTATGGCTACACCTTC
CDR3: CASVPPGQRFYGYTF

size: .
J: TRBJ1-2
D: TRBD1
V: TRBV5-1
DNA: TGCGCCACACGGGCGACAGGGGGCGCTTCGGGCTATGGCTACACCTTC
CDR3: CATRATGGASGYGYTF

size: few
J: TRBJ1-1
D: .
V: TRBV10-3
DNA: TGTGCCATCAGTGAGCCGCACCAGGGGCTGGCTGAAGCTTTCTTT
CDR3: CAISEPHQGLAEAFF